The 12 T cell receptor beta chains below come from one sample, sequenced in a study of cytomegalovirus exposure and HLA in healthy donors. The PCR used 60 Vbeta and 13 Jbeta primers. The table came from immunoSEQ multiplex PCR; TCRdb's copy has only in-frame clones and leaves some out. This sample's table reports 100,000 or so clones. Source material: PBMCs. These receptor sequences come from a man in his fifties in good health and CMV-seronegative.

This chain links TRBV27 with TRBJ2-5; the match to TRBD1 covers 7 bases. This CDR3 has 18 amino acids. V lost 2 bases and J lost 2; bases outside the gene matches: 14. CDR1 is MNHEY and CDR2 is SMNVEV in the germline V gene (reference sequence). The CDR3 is CASSLGTGAPPPQETQYF. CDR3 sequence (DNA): TGTGCCAGCAGTTTAGGAACAGGGGCGCCTCCTCCACAAGAGACCCAGTACTTC.

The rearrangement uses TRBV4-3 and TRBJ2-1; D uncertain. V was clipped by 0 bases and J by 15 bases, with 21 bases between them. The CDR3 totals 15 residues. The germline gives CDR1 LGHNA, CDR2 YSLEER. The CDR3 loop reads CASSQDASRAGSPFF. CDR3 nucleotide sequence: TGCGCCAGCAGCCAAGACGCATCCCGAGCAGGTAGTCCGTTCTTC.

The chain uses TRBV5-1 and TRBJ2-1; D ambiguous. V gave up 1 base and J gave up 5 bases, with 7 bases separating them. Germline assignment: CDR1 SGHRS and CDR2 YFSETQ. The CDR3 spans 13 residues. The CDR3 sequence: CASSLYRDNEQFF. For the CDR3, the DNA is TGCGCCAGCAGCTTGTACCGGGACAATGAGCAGTTCTTC.

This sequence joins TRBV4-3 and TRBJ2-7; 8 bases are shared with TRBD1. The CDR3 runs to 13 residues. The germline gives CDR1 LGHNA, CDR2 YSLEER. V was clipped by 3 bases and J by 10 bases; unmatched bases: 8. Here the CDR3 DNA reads TGCGCCAGCAGCCATGGACAGGGATGGGATCAGTACTTC. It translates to CASSHGQGWDQYF.

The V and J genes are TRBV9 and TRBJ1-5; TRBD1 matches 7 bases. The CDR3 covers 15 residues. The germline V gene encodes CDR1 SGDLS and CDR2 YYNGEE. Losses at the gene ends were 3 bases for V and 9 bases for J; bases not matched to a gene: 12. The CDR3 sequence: CASSAGTASTLPQHF. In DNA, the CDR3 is TGTGCCAGCAGCGCCGGGACAGCGTCAACGTTGCCCCAGCATTTT.

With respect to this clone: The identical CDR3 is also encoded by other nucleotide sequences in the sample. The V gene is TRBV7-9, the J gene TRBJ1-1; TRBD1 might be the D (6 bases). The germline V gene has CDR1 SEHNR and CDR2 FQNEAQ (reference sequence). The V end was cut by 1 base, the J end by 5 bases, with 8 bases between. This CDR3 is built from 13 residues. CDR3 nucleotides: TGTGCCAGCAGCTTAGAGGGGGATACTGAAGCTTTCTTT. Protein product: CASSLEGDTEAFF.

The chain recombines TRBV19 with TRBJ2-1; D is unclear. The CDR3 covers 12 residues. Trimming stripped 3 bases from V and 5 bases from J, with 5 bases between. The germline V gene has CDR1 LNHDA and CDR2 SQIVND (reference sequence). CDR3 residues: CASSILNNEQFF. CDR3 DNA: TGTGCCAGTAGTATTTTAAACAATGAGCAGTTCTTC.

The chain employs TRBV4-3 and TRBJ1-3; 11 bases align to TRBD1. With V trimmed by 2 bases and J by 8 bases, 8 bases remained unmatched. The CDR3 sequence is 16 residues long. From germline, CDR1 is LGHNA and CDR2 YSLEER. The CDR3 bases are TGCGCCAGCAGCCAACAGTTCGGACAGGGGGCCCACACCATATATTTT. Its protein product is CASSQQFGQGAHTIYF.

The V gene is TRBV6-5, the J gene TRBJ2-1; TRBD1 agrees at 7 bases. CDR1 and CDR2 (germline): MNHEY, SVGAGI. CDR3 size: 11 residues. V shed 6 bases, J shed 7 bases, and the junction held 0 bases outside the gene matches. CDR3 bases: TGTGCCAGCAGGACAGGGAATGAGCAGTTCTTC. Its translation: CASRTGNEQFF.

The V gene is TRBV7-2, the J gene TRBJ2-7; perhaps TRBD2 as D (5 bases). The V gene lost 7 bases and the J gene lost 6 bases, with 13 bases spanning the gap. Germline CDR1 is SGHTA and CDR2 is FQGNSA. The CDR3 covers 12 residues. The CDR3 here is CASNGPGSEQYF. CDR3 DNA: TGTGCCAGCAACGGACCGGGGAGCGAGCAGTACTTC.

In DNA, the CDR3 is TGTGCCAGTACCCTCGGGGGGAGCACTGAAGCTTTCTTT. This translates into CASTLGGSTEAFF. The genes are TRBV19 and TRBJ1-1, with D maybe TRBD1 (5 bases). Trimming left V 7 bases short and J 4 bases short, with 13 bases between. The CDR3 covers 13 residues. CDR1 and CDR2 (germline): LNHDA, SQIVND (reference sequence).

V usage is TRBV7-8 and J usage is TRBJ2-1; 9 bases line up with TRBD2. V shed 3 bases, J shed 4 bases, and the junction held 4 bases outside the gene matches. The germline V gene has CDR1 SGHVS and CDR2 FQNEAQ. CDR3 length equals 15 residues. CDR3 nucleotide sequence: TGTGCCAGCAGCTTGAGAAGCGGGGGGTACAATGAGCAGTTCTTC. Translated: CASSLRSGGYNEQFF.